Following are 29 T cell receptor beta chains from one sample sequenced in a study of cytomegalovirus exposure and HLA in healthy donors. PCR used 60 Vbeta primers and 13 Jbeta primers. Libraries were prepared by immunoSEQ multiplex PCR; TCRdb keeps only in-frame clonotypes and omits some of them. The profile shows about 120,000 clones, roughly 80% of them singletons. Sequencing was performed on PBMCs. These receptors came from a woman aged 30 to 39 in good health and CMV-seropositive.

The V call is TRBV27, the J call TRBJ2-7; D ambiguous. The CDR3 is 14 amino acids. Looked up from germline, CDR1 is MNHEY and CDR2 is SMNVEV (reference sequence). Deletions cut 5 bases from V and 0 bases from J, with 11 bases between. CDR3 DNA: TGTGCCAGCAGTCAAGACTCTATCTCCTACGAGCAGTACTTC. Residues: CASSQDSISYEQYF.

V is TRBV7-3 and J is TRBJ2-3; 10 positions agree with TRBD1. The CDR3 is 16 amino acids. The V segment lost 2 bases and the J segment 7 bases; nucleotides outside the gene matches: 9. Germline values: CDR1 SGHTA, CDR2 FQGTGA. CDR3 region: CASSLGVGTGAHTQYF. CDR3 bases: TGTGCCAGCAGCTTAGGGGTTGGGACAGGGGCTCATACGCAGTATTTT.

V is TRBV5-1 and J is TRBJ2-2; the match to TRBD1 covers 8 bases. The CDR3 has 16 residues. From germline, CDR1 is SGHRS and CDR2 YFSETQ. V was pared by 4 bases and J by 0 bases, with 5 bases of the junction left unmatched. CDR3 amino acids: CASSLSGQANTGELFF. As DNA, the CDR3 is TGCGCCAGCAGCCTATCGGGACAGGCGAACACCGGGGAGCTGTTTTTT. The full variable domain, rest sourced from reference TRBV5-1 and TRBJ2-2, is KAGVTQTPRYLIKTRGQQVTLSCSPISGHRSVSWYQQTPGQGLQFLFEYFSETQRNKGNFPGRFSGRQFSNSRSEMNVSTLELGDSALYLCASSLSGQANTGELFFGEGSRLTVL.

The J gene is TRBJ2-2, the V gene TRBV11-3, with TRBD1 identical over 8 bases. The germline V gene encodes CDR1 SGHNT and CDR2 YENEEA. Trimming took 5 bases from V and 7 from J; bases not matched to a gene: 15. This CDR3 has 17 residues. This chain's CDR3 is CASSQEMTGDRIGELFF. CDR3 sequence (DNA): TGTGCCAGCAGCCAAGAAATGACAGGGGATAGAATCGGGGAGCTGTTTTTT. Full variable domain (outside the CDR3, taken from reference TRBV11-3 and TRBJ2-2): EAGVVQSPRYKIIEKKQPVAFWCNPISGHNTLYWYLQNLGQGPELLIRYENEEAVDDSQLPKDRFSAERLKGVDSTLKIQPAELGDSAVYLCASSQEMTGDRIGELFFGEGSRLTVL.

In its sample, this clone was seen a few times. The chain recombines TRBV9 with TRBJ2-7; 7 nucleotides match TRBD2. This CDR3 contains 15 residues. Germline V gene sequence: CDR1 SGDLS, CDR2 YYNGEE. Losses at the gene ends were 0 bases for V and 4 bases for J; bases not matched to a gene: 7. CDR3 DNA: TGTGCCAGCAGCGTAGGCCCGGGGGGAGAATACGAGCAGTACTTC. Translation: CASSVGPGGEYEQYF. Variable domain in full (rest from reference TRBV9 and TRBJ2-7): DSGVTQTPKHLITATGQRVTLRCSPRSGDLSVYWYQQSLDQGLQFLIQYYNGEERAKGNILERFSAQQFPDLHSELNLSSLELGDSALYFCASSVGPGGEYEQYFGPGTRLTVT.

V gene TRBV18 combines with J gene TRBJ2-1, with 7 bases aligning to TRBD1. Trimming cost V 0 bases and J 2 bases; bases outside gene matches: 1. CDR1 is KGHSH, CDR2 LQKENI, per germline. The CDR3 is 15 amino acids. The CDR3 DNA reads TGTGCCAGCTCACCACCAGGGGGCGCCTACAATGAGCAGTTCTTC. It is translated as CASSPPGGAYNEQFF.

In this sample, this clone turned up a few times. V and J are TRBV2 and TRBJ2-2; possibly TRBD1 for D (6 bases). The CDR3 loop spans 13 amino acids. Germline V CDR1 and CDR2: SNHLY, FYNNEI. The V gene lost 7 bases and the J gene lost 2 bases, with 8 bases spanning the gap. This chain's CDR3 is CASNGGNTGELFF. CDR3 nucleotides: TGTGCCAGCAATGGGGGCAACACCGGGGAGCTGTTTTTT.

V usage is TRBV2 and J usage is TRBJ1-3, with TRBD1 matching over 7 bases. The V gene end was trimmed by 5 bases and the J gene end by 11 bases; junction bases not matched to a gene: 15. Germline CDR1 and CDR2: SNHLY and FYNNEI. CDR3 length equals 15 residues. The CDR3 DNA follows: TGTGCCAGCAGTTTGGGACAGAGGGGTATGTCCTCCATATATTTT. Protein sequence: CASSLGQRGMSSIYF.

The chain joins TRBV6-5 to TRBJ2-7, with D maybe TRBD1 (5 bases). The CDR3 has 14 residues. Trimming removed 8 bases from V and 0 bases from J, with 14 bases in between. CDR1 and CDR2 from the germline V gene are MNHEY and SVGAGI. DNA for the CDR3: TGTGCCAGCGGGGATCAGGGAACCTCCTACGAGCAGTACTTC. Translated: CASGDQGTSYEQYF.

This chain links TRBV27 with TRBJ1-1; D is unclear. V lost 4 bases to trimming and J lost 1 base, with 10 bases between them. Germline CDR1 and CDR2: MNHEY and SMNVEV (reference sequence). The CDR3 runs to 14 residues. In nucleotides, the CDR3 is TGTGCCAGCAGTTCGGGGTTAGCGAACACTGAAGCTTTCTTT. It encodes CASSSGLANTEAFF.

The DNA of the CDR3 is TGTGCCAGTAGTATGGGACAGGGGGCCGCCAATTCACCCCTCCACTTT. It is translated as CASSMGQGAANSPLHF. The chain links TRBV19 to TRBJ1-6; 12 bases fit TRBD1. The germline V gene encodes CDR1 LNHDA and CDR2 SQIVND (reference sequence). This CDR3 region has 16 residues. J was trimmed by 7 bases and V by 3 bases; bases with no gene match: 4. Variable domain in full (rest from reference TRBV19 and TRBJ1-6): DGGITQSPKYLFRKEGQNVTLSCEQNLNHDAMYWYRQDPGQGLRLIYYSQIVNDFQKGDIAEGYSVSREKKESFPLTVTSAQKNPTAFYLCASSMGQGAANSPLHFGNGTRLTVT.

This CDR3 reads CASSRASGSASYEQYF. Written as DNA, the CDR3 is TGCGCCAGCAGCCGGGCTAGCGGGAGCGCTTCCTACGAGCAGTACTTC. The chain couples TRBV4-1 to TRBJ2-7; 10 positions agree with TRBD2. Per the germline V gene, CDR1 is MGHRA and CDR2 is YSYEKL. The CDR3 has 16 residues. The trim removed 4 bases at V and 1 base at J, leaving 7 bases unmatched.

On this clone itself: Because the CDR3's place on the DNA is in doubt, the DNA is left out and the CDR3 is given as listed by TCRdb. The chain couples TRBV21-1 to TRBJ1-5; TRBD1 reflects the table's D call only, with no check against the DNA. TRBV21-1 is deemed a pseudogene. The CDR3 length equals 17 residues, ends included. The CDR3 sequence: CASSKGTVAGGNQPQHF.

The chain carries TRBV29-1 and TRBJ1-5, with D tentatively TRBD1 (6 bases). Germline V CDR1 and CDR2: SQVTM, ANQGSEA. V was clipped by 4 bases and J by 3 bases, with 22 bases between them. The CDR3 spans 17 residues. The CDR3 loop is CSVVLKSPWTANQPQHF. The CDR3 nucleotides read TGCAGCGTTGTCCTCAAGTCCCCCTGGACAGCCAATCAGCCCCAGCATTTT.

The chain recombines TRBV29-1 with TRBJ1-3; D is perhaps TRBD1 (5 bases). There are 15 residues in the CDR3. Germline V lookup: CDR1 SQVTM, CDR2 ANQGSEA. V shed 2 bases and J shed 4 bases, with 15 bases lying between them. This chain's CDR3 is CSVETRRQLGNTIYF. For the CDR3, the DNA is TGCAGCGTTGAAACCCGCCGACAGCTCGGAAACACCATATATTTT.

The V gene is TRBV27, the J gene TRBJ1-2; D perhaps matches TRBD1 (5 bases). The length of the CDR3 is 12 residues. Germline assignment: CDR1 MNHEY and CDR2 SMNVEV (reference sequence). V was pared by 5 bases and J by 8 bases, with 12 bases between. CDR3 nucleotides: TGTGCCAGCAGTACCCCGGGGGACGGCTACACCTTC. Translated, it gives CASSTPGDGYTF.

The chain carries TRBV5-4 and TRBJ2-5; D possibly corresponds to TRBD1 (6 bases). CDR3 length: 15 residues. Per the germline V gene, CDR1 is SGHNT and CDR2 is YYREEE (reference sequence). Trimming stripped 4 bases from V and 1 base from J, with 14 bases between. For the CDR3, the DNA is TGTGCCAGCAGCCCACTCGGACAGAGCCAAGAGACCCAGTACTTC. It is translated as CASSPLGQSQETQYF.

This sequence joins TRBV6-6 and TRBJ2-3, with 8 bases lining up with TRBD2. The length of the CDR3 is 16 residues. Germline V gene lookup returns CDR1 MNHNY and CDR2 SVGAGI (reference sequence). Trimming at V came to 5 bases and at J to 4 bases, leaving 11 bases not matched to a gene. CDR3 loop: CASSNQPSGGADTQYF. In DNA, the CDR3 is TGTGCCAGCAGTAACCAACCCAGCGGGGGAGCAGATACGCAGTATTTT.

The chain is built from TRBV6-1 and TRBJ2-3; tentatively, D is TRBD1 (5 bases). Germline lookup yields CDR1 MNHNS and CDR2 SASEGT. V lost 6 bases to trimming and J lost 1 base, with 8 bases between them. The CDR3 spans 13 residues. In DNA form, the CDR3 reads TGTGCCAGCAGGGGGCCCGGCACAGATACGCAGTATTTT. Translating gives CASRGPGTDTQYF.

There are a few counts of this clone. The chain recombines TRBV15 with TRBJ1-2, with D possibly matching TRBD1 (6 bases). Trimming shortened V by 1 base and J by 4 bases, and 13 bases separated the two germline ends. The CDR3 consists of 15 residues. Germline V gene sequence: CDR1 LNHNV, CDR2 YYDKDF (reference sequence). The CDR3 DNA reads as TGTGCCACCAGCAGAGGACCGACAGGAAGCTATGGCTACACCTTC. It yields the protein CATSRGPTGSYGYTF.

This chain links TRBV10-3 with TRBJ2-2; 13 nucleotides line up with TRBD2. The CDR3 totals 20 residues. The V segment lost 6 bases and the J segment 5 bases; nucleotides outside the gene matches: 18. Germline lookup yields CDR1 ENHRY and CDR2 SYGVKD. CDR3 loop: CAIRLSGTSGTPSGTGELFF. In DNA form, the CDR3 reads TGTGCCATCAGGCTCAGCGGGACTAGCGGGACTCCCTCGGGGACCGGGGAGCTGTTTTTT.

The chain recombines TRBV7-9 with TRBJ1-2, with 7 bases aligning to TRBD1. From germline, CDR1 is SEHNR and CDR2 FQNEAQ (reference sequence). CDR3 length equals 18 residues. The J segment lost 0 bases and the V segment lost 9 bases, leaving 19 bases of the junction unmatched. This CDR3 reads CASSRRVGTEVTNYGYTF. In DNA form, the CDR3 reads TGTGCCAGTTCTCGCCGAGTCGGGACAGAAGTGACTAACTATGGCTACACCTTC.

The V call is TRBV9, the J call TRBJ2-3, with 12 bases identical to TRBD2. CDR3 size: 18 residues. The junction had 12 bases not matched to a gene; V was cut back by 4 bases and J by 3 bases. Germline V gives CDR1 SGDLS, CDR2 YYNGEE. The DNA of the CDR3 is TGTGCCAGCAGCCTAACTTGGACTAGCGGGATATTGACAGATACGCAGTATTTT. Its protein product is CASSLTWTSGILTDTQYF.

The chain has TRBV7-8 and TRBJ2-1, with D possibly TRBD2 on 5 matching bases. The CDR3 sequence is 17 residues long. Looked up from germline, CDR1 is SGHVS and CDR2 is FQNEAQ. V shed 6 bases and J shed 3 bases, with 21 bases lying between them. CDR3 sequence (DNA): TGTGCCAGCAGGGGAAGCGGTTTGGGCCTTAGCTACAATGAGCAGTTCTTC. It specifies CASRGSGLGLSYNEQFF.

Turning to this clone: At one end, the junction sequence differs from germline, possibly due to a read error. V is TRBV6-1 and J is TRBJ2-5, with TRBD1 as a possible D gene (5 bases). Germline-derived CDR1 and CDR2 are MNHNS and SASEGT. This CDR3 region has 14 residues. Written as DNA, the CDR3 is TGTGCCAGCAGTGCAGGGCGCAGCCAAGAGGCCCAGTACTTC. Translating gives CASSAGRSQEAQYF.

This chain uses TRBV7-3 with TRBJ2-2; D gene uncertain. Between the trimmed V and J ends, which lost 8 bases and 5 bases, there was a span of 18 bases. The V gene's germline CDR1 is SGHTA and CDR2 FQGTGA. CDR3 length: 15 residues. The CDR3 loop reads CASGTSGQKTGELFF. CDR3 in DNA: TGTGCCAGCGGAACTTCTGGGCAGAAGACCGGGGAGCTGTTTTTT.

The gene calls are TRBV2 and TRBJ1-1; D unresolved. The V end lost 1 base, the J end lost 2 bases, and 8 bases lay between the germline ends. CDR3 length: 14 residues. Germline loops: CDR1 SNHLY, CDR2 FYNNEI. The CDR3, as DNA: TGTGCCAGCAGTGAAGTGGGCAGAAACACTGAAGCTTTCTTT. Protein product: CASSEVGRNTEAFF.

The V call is TRBV10-3, the J call TRBJ2-1; 7 bases are shared with TRBD1. CDR3 length equals 15 residues. Germline CDR1 reads ENHRY; CDR2 reads SYGVKD. V shed 3 bases, J shed 2 bases, and the junction held 4 bases outside the gene matches. The DNA of the CDR3 is TGTGCCATCAGTGAAACCGGGACAGCCTACAATGAGCAGTTCTTC. This sequence encodes CAISETGTAYNEQFF.

The chain uses TRBV11-3 and TRBJ2-3, with 11 bases identical to TRBD2. Germline CDR1 and CDR2: SGHNT and YENEEA. V shed 7 bases, J shed 3 bases, and the junction held 3 bases outside the gene matches. This CDR3 is 14 amino acids long. CDR3 in amino acids: CASTLAGDTDTQYF. The DNA of the CDR3 is TGTGCCAGCACACTAGCGGGAGATACAGATACGCAGTATTTT.